Detailed here is one T cell receptor beta chain. This clone's antigen is unknown. Per-nucleotide qualities are absent, and no much larger clonotype sits a single base away. Patients with autoimmune disease history or receiving systemic immunosuppression were excluded from the trial. Peripheral blood for TCR sequencing was collected from all dose cohorts at baseline, on cycle 4 day 1, and on cycle 7 day 1. Samples came from an open-label, multicenter, first-in-human phase I dose-escalation trial of ivuxolimab. Adults with locally advanced or metastatic melanoma, renal cell, hepatocellular, or head and neck squamous cell carcinoma were enrolled in the trial. Before TCR sequencing, CD4+ T cells and CD8+ T cells from peripheral blood were sorted into separate populations. From the cysteine up to the phenylalanine, the CDR3 has a length of 13 residues. The DNA shown is the 39-base CDR3, in frame from base 1. Trimming leaves V shorter by 7 bases and J shorter by 8 bases, with the junction holding 8 bases beyond the gene matches. CDR1 is given as ENHRY and CDR2 as SYGVKD, both from the germline V gene.

The sample belongs to a study of OX40 agonist ivuxolimab in advanced cancers. With respect to the entire study: Ivuxolimab was a fully human IgG2 agonistic monoclonal antibody targeting the costimulatory receptor OX40 (CD134). Of the approximately 53 patients in dose escalation, 19 had hepatocellular carcinoma, roughly 15 had melanoma, 9 had renal cell carcinoma and 9 had head and neck cancer. Intravenous ivuxolimab was administered to patients every 2 weeks at six dose levels: 0.01, 0.1, 0.3, 1.5, 3 and 10 mg/kg. Partial responses occurred in three dose-escalation patients, of whom one had hepatocellular carcinoma and two had cutaneous melanoma. Peripheral TCRbeta sequencing was intended to test whether TCR sequence diversity was altered and clonal T-cell expansion was caused by ivuxolimab. The paper describes the monotherapy dose-escalation part (N of about 52 patients) of the phase I trial of ivuxolimab. The dose-escalation cohort was around 83% male with a mean age of about 60 years, ranging from roughly 20 to 80. Patients were allowed to have had prior anti-PD-1, anti-PD-L1 or anti-CTLA-4 therapy, and roughly 40% of the dose-escalation patients had previously received checkpoint inhibitors. General findings and caveats noted by the study authors: At doses from 0.1 to 3.0 mg/kg, clonal expansion was seen in both CD4+ and CD8+ blood T cells between baseline and week 6. In the 0.1-3.0 mg/kg groups, partial responders had among the lowest normalized peripheral clonal expansion, particularly in CD8+ T cells. After ivuxolimab, more expanded clones were found on average in CD8+ T cells than in CD4+ T cells. Antigen specificity was not determined for the clonally expanded peripheral T cells. Low levels of normalized T-cell clonal expansion were also seen in some nonresponding patients.

Genomic DNA was extracted from sorted cells for sequencing of the TCRbeta CDR3 region. TCRbeta CDR3 regions were sequenced using the immunoSEQ Assay. In its TCRdb copy, this immuneACCESS table keeps in-frame sequences only and misses some clones. Where compared with another copy, unresolved V genes explain less than half of these, and the others have no known cause. Counted in this sample were about 89,000 clones; nearly 90% of them appeared once. Jointly, the top ten make up around 0.3% of the sample. The source is an adult with an advanced solid tumor such as melanoma, head and neck, liver or kidney cancer. The input for sequencing was CD4+ or CD8+ T cells sorted from blood, taken in a trial of the OX40 agonist ivuxolimab. This chain is built from TRBV10-3 and TRBJ2-1; TRBD1 lines up with 7 middle nucleotides. The DNA sequence is given as TGTGCCATCAAGGGTGACAGGGCGGATGAGCAGTTCTTC. This translates into CAIKGDRADEQFF.